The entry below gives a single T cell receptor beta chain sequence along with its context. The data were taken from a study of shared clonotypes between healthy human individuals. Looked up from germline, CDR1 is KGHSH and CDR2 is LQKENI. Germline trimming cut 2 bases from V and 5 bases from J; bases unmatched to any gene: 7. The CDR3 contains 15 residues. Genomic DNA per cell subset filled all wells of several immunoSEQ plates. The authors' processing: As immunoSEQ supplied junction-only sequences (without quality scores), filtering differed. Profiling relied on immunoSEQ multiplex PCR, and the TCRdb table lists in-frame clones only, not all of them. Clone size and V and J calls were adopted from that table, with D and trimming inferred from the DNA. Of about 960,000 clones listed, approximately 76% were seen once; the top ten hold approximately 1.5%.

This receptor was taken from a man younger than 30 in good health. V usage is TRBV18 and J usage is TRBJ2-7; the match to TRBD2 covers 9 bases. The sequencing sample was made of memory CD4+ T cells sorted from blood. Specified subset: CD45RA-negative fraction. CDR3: CASSPGVSGGNEQYF. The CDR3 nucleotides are TGTGCCAGCTCACCAGGGGTTAGCGGGGGCAACGAGCAGTACTTC.